Each of the 24 T cell receptor beta chains below was sequenced from the same sample in a study of vaccination and CD4 T cells after COVID-19. As for treatment: 10-day PBMC culture with coronavirus spike peptide pools or control peptides (ViraFEST assay). Their antigen targets remain unknown. At the Johns Hopkins FTIC core, DNA taken from cultured CD4+ T cells was sequenced by way of the Oncomine TCR Beta short-read assay. TCRdb called the PCR reads again in MiXCR, with one record for every CDR3 protein. Among fewer than 15,000 distinct CDR3 sequences, 50% were seen once, and the ten largest hold around 12%. The sequenced sample consisted of CD4+ T cells from blood, cultured in vitro. The source of these receptors is a human donor who had recovered from COVID-19.

The genes are TRBV9 and TRBJ1-1, with D possibly being TRBD1 (5 bases). Germline V gene lookup returns CDR1 SGDLS and CDR2 YYNGEE. V lost 1 base and J 0 bases, leaving 10 bases between the germline ends. The CDR3 runs 15 residues. CDR3 amino acids: CASSVISGLNTEAFF. The CDR3 DNA is TGTGCCAGCAGCGTAATTTCGGGGCTGAACACTGAAGCTTTCTTT.

The V and J genes are TRBV5-6 and TRBJ1-2; D is ambiguous. The CDR3 runs 14 residues. V gave up 2 bases and J gave up 5 bases, with 13 bases separating them. The germline V gene has CDR1 SGHDT and CDR2 YYEEEE. CDR3 bases: TGTGCCAGCAGCTTTGCCGGTCTGGGGTATGGCTACACCTTC. It yields the protein CASSFAGLGYGYTF.

J is TRBJ2-1 and V is TRBV25-1, with a weak D call TRBD2 (6 bases). This CDR3 is built from 18 residues. The V end was cut by 3 bases, the J end by 6 bases, with 24 bases between. The germline V gene encodes CDR1 MGHDK and CDR2 SYGVNS. CDR3 sequence reads: CASSDPQSPTGEVNEQFF. In nucleotides, the CDR3 is TGTGCCAGCAGTGATCCTCAATCTCCGACGGGGGAGGTCAATGAGCAGTTCTTC.

CDR3 in amino acids: CASILGLTVGANVLTF. The CDR3 DNA reads TGTGCCAGCATCCTAGGTTTAACAGTTGGGGCCAACGTCCTGACTTTC. The V call is TRBV2, the J call TRBJ2-6; the D is unclear. This CDR3 region has 16 residues. Looked up from germline, CDR1 is SNHLY and CDR2 is FYNNEI. V was cut by 7 bases and J by 3 bases, with 16 bases left in between.

The chain combines TRBV10-3 with TRBJ1-2, with 8 bases that match TRBD1. Germline loops: CDR1 ENHRY, CDR2 SYGVKD. Trimming took 4 bases from V and 5 from J; bases not matched to a gene: 12. The CDR3 loop spans 16 amino acids. CDR3: CAISGTDRGVGYGYTF. The CDR3 nucleotides read TGTGCCATCAGTGGGACCGACAGGGGTGTCGGGTATGGCTACACCTTC.

The chain couples TRBV6-1 to TRBJ1-2, with 7 bases that match TRBD1. V was clipped by 8 bases and J by 2 bases; unmatched bases: 17. The CDR3 has 17 residues. Germline values: CDR1 MNHNS, CDR2 SASEGT. The CDR3 DNA sequence: TGTGCCAGCCGCTTCCCCGGGACAGATGTATCCAACTATGGCTACACCTTC. Its translation is CASRFPGTDVSNYGYTF.

This chain joins TRBV30 and TRBJ1-2, with D perhaps matching TRBD1 (6 bases). V lost 3 bases to trimming and J lost 4 bases, with 12 bases between them. The CDR3 contains 13 residues. CDR1 and CDR2 (germline): GTSNPN, SVGIG (reference sequence). This chain's CDR3 is CAWSAGDLYGYTF. DNA for the CDR3: TGTGCCTGGAGCGCAGGGGACCTCTATGGCTACACCTTC.

This clonotype was seen only a few times. The chain uses TRBV2 and TRBJ2-1; 8 bases line up with TRBD2. With V trimmed by 4 bases and J by 6 bases, 8 bases remained unmatched. Looked up from germline, CDR1 is SNHLY and CDR2 is FYNNEI. The CDR3 has 15 residues. The CDR3 sequence: CASSGDSGGGNEQFF. The DNA for the CDR3 is TGTGCCAGCAGTGGTGACAGCGGGGGAGGCAATGAGCAGTTCTTC.

The gene calls are TRBV12-3 or TRBV12-4 and TRBJ1-5; 7 positions match TRBD1. This CDR3 is 14 amino acids long. V lost 7 bases to trimming and J lost 0 bases; unmatched junction nucleotides: 3. The chain's CDR3 is CASTGTASNQPQHF. CDR3 bases: TGTGCCAGCACCGGGACAGCTAGCAATCAGCCCCAGCATTTT.

This clonotype was seen a few times. CDR3 sequence reads: CSARNAQEGAYQPQHF. CDR3 bases: TGCAGTGCTAGAAATGCTCAGGAAGGGGCCTATCAGCCCCAGCATTTT. The chain has TRBV20-1 and TRBJ1-5, with D perhaps matching TRBD1 (5 bases). This CDR3 spans 16 amino acids. Germline CDR1 is DFQATT and CDR2 is SNEGSKA (reference sequence). The V and J ends lost 2 bases and 5 bases respectively, with 19 bases between them.

The rearrangement joins TRBV6-2 or TRBV6-3 to TRBJ1-1; TRBD1 might be the D (6 bases). This CDR3 comprises 16 residues. CDR1 is MNHEY and CDR2 is SVGEGT in the germline V gene. Trimming cost V 2 bases and J 4 bases, with 17 bases left between them. Written as DNA, the CDR3 is TGTGCCAGCAGTTACCCCAGGGGAAAGGTTGGCACTGAAGCTTTCTTT. Residues: CASSYPRGKVGTEAFF.

The V and J genes are TRBV9 and TRBJ2-1, with D tentatively TRBD1 (5 bases). From germline, CDR1 is SGDLS and CDR2 YYNGEE. This CDR3 is 12 amino acids long. Trimming pared 1 base from V and 8 bases from J, leaving 7 bases between. CDR3 in amino acids: CASSVQGDEQFF. The CDR3 region has the DNA TGTGCCAGCAGCGTACAAGGGGATGAGCAGTTCTTC.

This chain uses TRBV7-6 with TRBJ1-2; maybe TRBD1 (6 bases). This CDR3 spans 15 amino acids. Germline values: CDR1 SGHVS, CDR2 FNYEAQ. V shed 3 bases and J shed 5 bases, with 16 bases lying between them. CDR3 region: CASSFLEIGQYGYTF. CDR3 DNA sequence: TGTGCCAGCAGCTTCCTCGAAATAGGACAGTATGGCTACACCTTC.

This rearrangement joins TRBV11-2 to TRBJ1-2, with D tentatively TRBD1 (5 bases). V was trimmed by 1 base and J by 6 bases, leaving 9 bases between them. This CDR3 has 13 residues. Germline V gene sequence: CDR1 SGHAT, CDR2 FQNNGV. The CDR3 DNA follows: TGTGCCAGCAGCTTAGTGTGGGGGGATGGCTACACCTTC. Encoded protein: CASSLVWGDGYTF.

The chain combines TRBV7-2 with TRBJ2-5; TRBD1 matches at 9 bases. Trimming removed 5 bases from V and 4 bases from J; junction bases left unmatched: 5. CDR3 length: 14 residues. The germline V gene encodes CDR1 SGHTA and CDR2 FQGNSA. Here the CDR3 reads CASSPRQGGETQYF. Written as DNA, the CDR3 is TGTGCCAGCAGCCCCCGACAGGGGGGAGAGACCCAGTACTTC. Full variable domain (missing parts from reference TRBV7-2 and TRBJ2-5): GAGVSQSPSNKVTEKGKDVELRCDPISGHTALYWYRQSLGQGLEFLIYFQGNSAPDKSGLPSDRFSAERTGGSVSTLTIQRTQQEDSAVYLCASSPRQGGETQYFGPGTRLLVL.

The V gene is TRBV4-1, the J gene TRBJ2-1, with 15 bases fitting TRBD2. Per germline, CDR1 MGHRA and CDR2 YSYEKL. The CDR3 has 19 amino acids. After removal of 1 base from V and 6 bases from J, the junction contained 10 bases not matched to a gene. In DNA form, the CDR3 reads TGCGCCAGCAGCCAAGTTCTTCTGGGACTAGCGGGGGGATCCAATGAGCAGTTCTTC. Translation gives CASSQVLLGLAGGSNEQFF.

This clonotype was seen a few times. The rearrangement joins TRBV27 to TRBJ1-5; maybe TRBD1 (6 bases). This CDR3 comprises 18 residues. With 2 bases removed from V and 4 bases from J, the gap between germline ends came to 21 bases. The germline CDR1 and CDR2 sequences are MNHEY and SMNVEV (reference sequence). CDR3 in amino acids: CASSLRFPSGALNQPQHF. CDR3 sequence (DNA): TGTGCCAGCAGTTTAAGATTCCCCTCGGGGGCCCTTAATCAGCCCCAGCATTTT.

This rearrangement joins TRBV7-9 to TRBJ2-2; D gene unclear. The CDR3 has 14 residues. Germline CDR1 and CDR2: SEHNR and FQNEAQ (reference sequence). The ends were cut back, 5 bases at V and 2 bases at J, with 9 bases in the middle. The CDR3 DNA follows: TGTGCCAGCAGCCACAACTTAAACACCGGGGAGCTGTTTTTT. Its protein product is CASSHNLNTGELFF.

This chain uses TRBV6-1 with TRBJ2-7; TRBD1 is a possible D gene (6 bases). Trimming pared 6 bases from V and 0 bases from J, leaving 9 bases between. The CDR3 runs to 13 residues. Germline V CDR1 and CDR2: MNHNS, SASEGT. The CDR3 loop reads CASRQGNSYEQYF. CDR3 bases: TGTGCCAGCAGACAGGGAAACTCCTACGAGCAGTACTTC.

The chain combines TRBV27 with TRBJ1-2, with 7 bases that match TRBD1. The V gene end was trimmed by 3 bases and the J gene end by 8 bases; junction bases not matched to a gene: 6. The CDR3 is 13 amino acids. CDR1 MNHEY and CDR2 SMNVEV come from the germline V gene (reference sequence). CDR3 DNA sequence: TGTGCCAGCAGTTTTCAGGGGGAGGCGGGCTACACCTTC. Residues: CASSFQGEAGYTF.

This clonotype has a single count. The chain is built from TRBV6-4 and TRBJ2-3; D remains unclear. V shed 0 bases and J shed 2 bases, with 12 bases lying between them. This CDR3 is built from 16 residues. Germline loops: CDR1 MRHNA, CDR2 SNTAGT. CDR3 nucleotide sequence: TGTGCCAGCAGTGACTCGCCGAATAGGGTCACAGATACGCAGTATTTT. This sequence encodes CASSDSPNRVTDTQYF.

The V gene is TRBV5-1, the J gene TRBJ1-2, with no clear D. In germline, CDR1 is SGHRS, CDR2 YFSETQ. Trimming left V 4 bases short and J 1 base short, with 5 bases between. The CDR3 is made up of 12 amino acids. The chain's CDR3 is CASSQYNYGYTF. DNA for the CDR3: TGCGCCAGCAGCCAATATAACTATGGCTACACCTTC.

V usage is TRBV19 and J usage is TRBJ2-1; 12 nucleotides match TRBD2. Germline assignment: CDR1 LNHDA and CDR2 SQIVND (reference sequence). This CDR3 has 16 amino acids. The V segment lost 7 bases and the J segment 0 bases; nucleotides outside the gene matches: 4. CDR3 in amino acids: CASIPSGGASYNEQFF. CDR3 nucleotides: TGTGCCAGTATCCCTAGCGGGGGGGCCTCCTACAATGAGCAGTTCTTC.

The table lists this clonotype with a few counts. V and J are TRBV27 and TRBJ1-2; 11 nucleotides agree with TRBD1. Looked up from germline, CDR1 is MNHEY and CDR2 is SMNVEV (reference sequence). The trim removed 3 bases at V and 7 bases at J, leaving 4 bases unmatched. The CDR3 runs to 14 residues. The CDR3 protein is CASSFSGTGGGYTF. As DNA, the CDR3 is TGTGCCAGCAGTTTCTCTGGGACAGGGGGTGGCTACACCTTC.